These T cell receptor beta chains were read from a single sample in a study of T cell changes during pregnancy in multiple sclerosis. Libraries were prepared by immunoSEQ multiplex PCR; TCRdb keeps only in-frame clonotypes and omits some of them. The top ten clones hold approximately 5.5% of a sample with 40,000 to 60,000 clones, 94% of them seen once. The specimen comprised CD8+ T cells from peripheral blood mononuclear cells, sampled before pregnancy. Receptors were obtained from a female donor with multiple sclerosis, enrolled in a pregnancy study. The CDR3 runs from the conserved cysteine through the conserved F or W. D genes are given only for firm matches.

V: TRBV2; D: -; J: TRBJ1-2; length: 13; DNA: TGTGTCAGCAGCGAGGCAGCATCCTATGGCTACACCTTC; CDR3: CVSSEAASYGYTF
V: TRBV19; D: TRBD1; J: TRBJ1-1; length: 15; DNA: TGTGCCAGTACCGCTGGACAGGCGGGGTTCACTGAAGCTTTCTTT; CDR3: CASTAGQAGFTEAFF
V: TRBV15; D: -; J: TRBJ1-3; length: 17; DNA: TGTGCCACCAGCAGAGGAACGGGAATGCTCTCTGGAAACACCATATATTTT; CDR3: CATSRGTGMLSGNTIYF
V: TRBV5-6; D: TRBD1; J: TRBJ1-5; length: 14; DNA: TGTGCCAGCAGTTTAGGACAGGGGGGTCAGCCCCAGCATTTT; CDR3: CASSLGQGGQPQHF
V: TRBV28; D: -; J: TRBJ2-3; length: 13; DNA: TGTGCCAGCAGTTTACTAGACACAGATACGCAGTATTTT; CDR3: CASSLLDTDTQYF
V: TRBV6-5; D: -; J: TRBJ2-7; length: 14; DNA: TGTGCCAGCAGTTACTCAATGGGCGGAGGCGAGCAGTACTTC; CDR3: CASSYSMGGGEQYF
V: TRBV11-3; D: -; J: TRBJ2-5; length: 14; DNA: TGTGCCAGCAGCACCGACGGCAGGGCAGAGACCCAGTACTTC; CDR3: CASSTDGRAETQYF
V: TRBV13; D: TRBD2; J: TRBJ2-2; length: 17; DNA: TGTGCCAGCAGCCTTCCTAGAGTTAGCGGGTTCGCCGGGGAGCTGTTTTTT; CDR3: CASSLPRVSGFAGELFF
V: TRBV9; D: -; J: TRBJ1-1; length: 16; DNA: TGTGCCAGCAGCACCCGGTCAGGGGCTACGAACACTGAAGCTTTCTTT; CDR3: CASSTRSGATNTEAFF
V: TRBV27; D: TRBD1; J: TRBJ1-1; length: 14; DNA: TGTGCCAGCAGTATCCGGGACAGTAACACTGAAGCTTTCTTT; CDR3: CASSIRDSNTEAFF
V: TRBV7-9; D: TRBD2; J: TRBJ2-1; length: 17; DNA: TGTGCCAGCAGCTTAGCGAAGGGACTAGCAGACTACAATGAGCAGTTCTTC; CDR3: CASSLAKGLADYNEQFF
V: TRBV10-3; D: TRBD1; J: TRBJ2-3; length: 17; DNA: TGTGCCATCAGTGAGGGTCGTGACAGGGGGGGCACAGATACGCAGTATTTT; CDR3: CAISEGRDRGGTDTQYF
V: TRBV6-6; D: TRBD2; J: TRBJ2-1; length: 16; DNA: TGTGCCAGCAGTCCGGGACTAGCGGGAGACCCGGGGGAGCAGTTCTTC; CDR3: CASSPGLAGDPGEQFF
V: TRBV5-1; D: -; J: TRBJ1-1; length: 16; DNA: TGCGCCAGCAGCTTGGCTGGGGCCTTAATGAACACTGAAGCTTTCTTT; CDR3: CASSLAGALMNTEAFF
V: TRBV30; D: -; J: TRBJ2-4; length: 17; DNA: TGTGCCTGGAGTGTAGGGCGTGCCAGGGCGGCCAAAAACATTCAGTACTTC; CDR3: CAWSVGRARAAKNIQYF
V: TRBV5-1; D: -; J: TRBJ2-4; length: 13; DNA: TGCGCCAGCAGCTTATCCTCCCCGGACATTCAGTACTTC; CDR3: CASSLSSPDIQYF
V: TRBV7-9; D: TRBD2; J: TRBJ2-1; length: 15; DNA: TGTGCCAGCAGCTCGGGACTAGCGGAAGTTAATGAGCAGTTCTTC; CDR3: CASSSGLAEVNEQFF
V: TRBV27; D: TRBD2; J: TRBJ2-7; length: 14; DNA: TGTGCCAGCAGCGTTGGGGGACTAGAACTAGAGCAGTACTTC; CDR3: CASSVGGLELEQYF
V: TRBV19; D: -; J: TRBJ2-3; length: 12; DNA: TGTGCCAGTAGAACAGGCTCAGATACGCAGTATTTT; CDR3: CASRTGSDTQYF
V: TRBV9; D: TRBD1; J: TRBJ2-7; length: 13; DNA: TGTGCCAGCGGCCGACAGGGGGCTGACGAGCAGTACTTC; CDR3: CASGRQGADEQYF
V: TRBV6-5; D: -; J: TRBJ2-3; length: 15; DNA: TGTGCCAGCAGGAAGTGGCTAGCGACCACAGATACGCAGTATTTT; CDR3: CASRKWLATTDTQYF
V: TRBV6-5; D: -; J: TRBJ2-2; length: 13; DNA: TGTGCCAGCAAGCCCACCGGCGGCGGGGAGCTGTTTTTT; CDR3: CASKPTGGGELFF
V: TRBV7-6; D: TRBD2; J: TRBJ2-7; length: 16; DNA: TGTGCCAGCAGCCCCCGGACTAGCGGGAGGTACGGCGAGCAGTACTTC; CDR3: CASSPRTSGRYGEQYF
V: TRBV28; D: TRBD2; J: TRBJ2-2; length: 14; DNA: TGTGCCAGCAGTTTACTAGCGGGGGCCGGGGAGCTGTTTTTT; CDR3: CASSLLAGAGELFF
V: TRBV5-6; D: TRBD1; J: TRBJ2-4; length: 13; DNA: TGTGCCAGCAGCCCGACAGGGTTAAACATTCAGTACTTC; CDR3: CASSPTGLNIQYF
V: TRBV2; D: TRBD1; J: TRBJ2-3; length: 15; DNA: TGTGCCAGCAAGAATAACAGGGGCCCCACAGATACGCAGTATTTT; CDR3: CASKNNRGPTDTQYF